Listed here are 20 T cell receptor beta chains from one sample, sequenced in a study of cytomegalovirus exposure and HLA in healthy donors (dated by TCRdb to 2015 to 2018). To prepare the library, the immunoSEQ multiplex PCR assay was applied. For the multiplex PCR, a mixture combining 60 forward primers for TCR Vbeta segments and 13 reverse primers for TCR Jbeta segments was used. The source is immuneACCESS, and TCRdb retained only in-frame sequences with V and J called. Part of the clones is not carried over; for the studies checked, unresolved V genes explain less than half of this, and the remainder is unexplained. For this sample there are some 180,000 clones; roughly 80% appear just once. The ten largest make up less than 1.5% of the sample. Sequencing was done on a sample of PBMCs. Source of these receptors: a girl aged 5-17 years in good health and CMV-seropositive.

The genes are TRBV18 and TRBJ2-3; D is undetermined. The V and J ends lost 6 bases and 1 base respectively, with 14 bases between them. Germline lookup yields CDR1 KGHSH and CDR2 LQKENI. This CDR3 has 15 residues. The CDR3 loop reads CASSEQSPGTDTQYF. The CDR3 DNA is TGTGCCAGCTCCGAGCAAAGCCCGGGCACAGATACGCAGTATTTT.

CDR3 residues: CASRTSDRVREKLFF. The CDR3 DNA sequence: TGTGCCAGCAGAACCTCGGACAGGGTTCGGGAAAAACTGTTTTTT. This sequence joins TRBV2 and TRBJ1-4, with 8 bases identical to TRBD1. Germline V gene lookup returns CDR1 SNHLY and CDR2 FYNNEI. CDR3 length equals 15 residues. V shed 6 bases and J 8 bases; nucleotides not matched to a gene: 11.

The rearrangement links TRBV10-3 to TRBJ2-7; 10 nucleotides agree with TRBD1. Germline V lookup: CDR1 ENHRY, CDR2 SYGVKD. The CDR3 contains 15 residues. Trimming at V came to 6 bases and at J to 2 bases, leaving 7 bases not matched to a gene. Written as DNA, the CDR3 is TGTGCCATCAGACCCCGGGACAGGGGACCCTACGAGCAGTACTTC. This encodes CAIRPRDRGPYEQYF.

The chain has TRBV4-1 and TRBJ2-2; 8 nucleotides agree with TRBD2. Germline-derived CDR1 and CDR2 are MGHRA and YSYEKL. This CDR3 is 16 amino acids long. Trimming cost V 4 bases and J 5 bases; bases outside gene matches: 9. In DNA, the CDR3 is TGCGCCAGCAGCCTCCCCGGGACTAGGGAAACCGGGGAGCTGTTTTTT. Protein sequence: CASSLPGTRETGELFF.

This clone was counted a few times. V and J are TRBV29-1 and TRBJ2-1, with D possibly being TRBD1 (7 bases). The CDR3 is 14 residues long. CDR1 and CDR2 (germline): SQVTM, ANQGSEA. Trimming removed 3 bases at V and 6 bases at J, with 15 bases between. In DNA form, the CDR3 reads TGCAGCGTTGAGCCGACAGGGAGGATCAATGAGCAGTTCTTC. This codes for CSVEPTGRINEQFF.

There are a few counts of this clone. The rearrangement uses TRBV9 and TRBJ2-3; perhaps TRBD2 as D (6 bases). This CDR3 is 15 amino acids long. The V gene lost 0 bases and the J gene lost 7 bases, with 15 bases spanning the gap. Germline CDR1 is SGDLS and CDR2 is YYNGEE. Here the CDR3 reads CASSVGGGAGNTQYF. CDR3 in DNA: TGTGCCAGCAGCGTAGGTGGCGGGGCGGGAAATACGCAGTATTTT.

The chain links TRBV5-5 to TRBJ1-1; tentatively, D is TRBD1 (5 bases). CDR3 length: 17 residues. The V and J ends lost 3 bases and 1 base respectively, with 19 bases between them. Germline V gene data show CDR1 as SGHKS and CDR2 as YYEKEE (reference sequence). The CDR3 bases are TGTGCCAGCAGCTGGGCCGGCGGGACTGCGGGGAACACTGAAGCTTTCTTT. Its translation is CASSWAGGTAGNTEAFF.

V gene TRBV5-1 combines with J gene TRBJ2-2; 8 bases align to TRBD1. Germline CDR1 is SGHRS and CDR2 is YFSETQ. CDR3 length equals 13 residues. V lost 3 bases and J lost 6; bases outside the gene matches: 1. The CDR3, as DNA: TGCGCCAGCAGCTGGACAGGGCCCGGGGAGCTGTTTTTT. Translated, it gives CASSWTGPGELFF.

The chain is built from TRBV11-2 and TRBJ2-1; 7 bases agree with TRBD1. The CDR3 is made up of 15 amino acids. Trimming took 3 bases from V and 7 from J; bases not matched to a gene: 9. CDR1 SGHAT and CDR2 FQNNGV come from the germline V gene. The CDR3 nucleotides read TGTGCCAGCAGCTTCACACAGGGGTTAGGGAATGAGCAGTTCTTC. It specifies CASSFTQGLGNEQFF. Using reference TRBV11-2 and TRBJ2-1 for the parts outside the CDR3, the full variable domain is EAGVAQSPRYKIIEKRQSVAFWCNPISGHATLYWYQQILGQGPKLLIQFQNNGVVDDSQLPKDRFSAERLKGVDSTLKIQPAKLEDSAVYLCASSFTQGLGNEQFFGPGTRLTVL.

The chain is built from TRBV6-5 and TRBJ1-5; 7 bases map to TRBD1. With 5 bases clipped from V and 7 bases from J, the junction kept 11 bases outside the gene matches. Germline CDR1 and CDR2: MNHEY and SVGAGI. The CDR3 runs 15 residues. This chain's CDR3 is CASSQTGTVIQPQHF. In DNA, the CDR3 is TGTGCCAGCAGTCAGACAGGGACAGTGATCCAGCCCCAGCATTTT.

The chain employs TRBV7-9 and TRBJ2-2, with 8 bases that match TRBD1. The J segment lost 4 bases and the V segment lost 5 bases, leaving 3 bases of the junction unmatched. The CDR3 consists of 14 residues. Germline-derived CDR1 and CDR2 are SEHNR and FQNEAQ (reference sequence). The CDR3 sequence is CASSTDRGTGELFF. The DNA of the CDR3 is TGTGCCAGCAGCACAGACAGGGGCACCGGGGAGCTGTTTTTT.

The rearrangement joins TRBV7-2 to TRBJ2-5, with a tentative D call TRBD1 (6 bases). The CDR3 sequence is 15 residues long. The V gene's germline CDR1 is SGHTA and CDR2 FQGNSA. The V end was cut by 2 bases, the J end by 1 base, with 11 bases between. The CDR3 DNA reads TGTGCCAGCAGCTTATGGGCAGGGGTCCAAGAGACCCAGTACTTC. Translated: CASSLWAGVQETQYF.

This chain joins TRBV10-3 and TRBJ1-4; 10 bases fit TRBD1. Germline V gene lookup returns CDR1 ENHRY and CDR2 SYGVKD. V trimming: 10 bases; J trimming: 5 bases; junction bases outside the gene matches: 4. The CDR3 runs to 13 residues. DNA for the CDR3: TGTGCCACCGGACAGGGGGAAAATGAAAAACTGTTTTTT. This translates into CATGQGENEKLFF.

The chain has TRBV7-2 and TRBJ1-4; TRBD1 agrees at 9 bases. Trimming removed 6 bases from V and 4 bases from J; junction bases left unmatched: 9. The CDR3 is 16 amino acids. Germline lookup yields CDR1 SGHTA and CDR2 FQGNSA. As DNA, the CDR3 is TGTGCCAGCAGATATCCCGGGACAGGGCTTAATGAAAAACTGTTTTTT. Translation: CASRYPGTGLNEKLFF.

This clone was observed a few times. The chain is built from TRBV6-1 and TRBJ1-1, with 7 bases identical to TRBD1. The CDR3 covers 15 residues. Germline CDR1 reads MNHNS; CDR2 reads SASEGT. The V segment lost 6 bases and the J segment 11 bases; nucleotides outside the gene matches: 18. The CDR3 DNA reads TGTGCCAGCAGGATGGGCGGGACAGCCCAGGGGGTGGCTTTCTTT. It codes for CASRMGGTAQGVAFF.

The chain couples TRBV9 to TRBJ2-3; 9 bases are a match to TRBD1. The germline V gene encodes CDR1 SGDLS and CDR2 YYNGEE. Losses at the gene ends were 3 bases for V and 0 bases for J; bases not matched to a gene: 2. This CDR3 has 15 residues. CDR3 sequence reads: CASSEGQGSTDTQYF. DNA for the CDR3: TGTGCCAGCAGCGAGGGACAGGGTAGCACAGATACGCAGTATTTT.

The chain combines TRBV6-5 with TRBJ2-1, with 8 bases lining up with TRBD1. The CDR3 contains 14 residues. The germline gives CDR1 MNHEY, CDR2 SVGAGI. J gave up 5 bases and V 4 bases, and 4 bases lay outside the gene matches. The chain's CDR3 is CASSFDRGHNEQFF. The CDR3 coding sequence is TGTGCCAGCAGTTTCGACAGGGGTCACAATGAGCAGTTCTTC.

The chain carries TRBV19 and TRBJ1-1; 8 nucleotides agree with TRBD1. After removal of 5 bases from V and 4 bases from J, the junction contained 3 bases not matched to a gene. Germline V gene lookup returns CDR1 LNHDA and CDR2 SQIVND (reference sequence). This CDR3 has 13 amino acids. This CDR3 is CASSHTGGTEAFF. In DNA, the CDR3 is TGTGCCAGTAGTCACACAGGGGGCACTGAAGCTTTCTTT.

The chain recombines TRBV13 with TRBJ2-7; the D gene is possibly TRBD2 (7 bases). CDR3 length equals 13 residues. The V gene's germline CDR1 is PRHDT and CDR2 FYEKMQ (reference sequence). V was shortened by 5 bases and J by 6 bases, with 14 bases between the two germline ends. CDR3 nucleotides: TGTGCCAGCAGCAGGGGGGGGGAGGTCGAGCAGTACTTC. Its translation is CASSRGGEVEQYF.

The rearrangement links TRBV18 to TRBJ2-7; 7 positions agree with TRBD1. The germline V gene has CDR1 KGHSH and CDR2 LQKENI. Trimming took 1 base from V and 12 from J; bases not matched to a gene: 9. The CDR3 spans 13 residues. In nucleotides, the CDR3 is TGTGCCAGCTCACCACAGGGGACAGATCGTCCGTACTTC. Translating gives CASSPQGTDRPYF.